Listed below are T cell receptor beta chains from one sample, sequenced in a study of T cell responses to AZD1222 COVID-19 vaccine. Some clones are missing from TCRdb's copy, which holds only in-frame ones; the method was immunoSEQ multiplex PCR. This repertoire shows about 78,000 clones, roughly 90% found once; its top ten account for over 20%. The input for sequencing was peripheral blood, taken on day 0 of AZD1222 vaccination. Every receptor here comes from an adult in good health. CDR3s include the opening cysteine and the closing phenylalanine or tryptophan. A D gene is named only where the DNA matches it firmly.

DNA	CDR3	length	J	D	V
TGTGCCAGCAGGGGACGGATTGGGGCGTATGGCTACACCTTC	CASRGRIGAYGYTF	14	TRBJ1-2	.	TRBV6-5
TGCAGCGCTAAATTACCGGGACAGGGGAGCGGGGAGCTGTTTTTT	CSAKLPGQGSGELFF	15	TRBJ2-2	TRBD1	TRBV29-1
TGTGCCAGCAGCTTGTGGGGGGGCGATCAGCCCCAGCATTTT	CASSLWGGDQPQHF	14	TRBJ1-5	.	TRBV5-6
TGTGCCATCGGAATGACCAATCAGCCCCAGCATTTT	CAIGMTNQPQHF	12	TRBJ1-5	.	TRBV12-3/TRBV12-4
TGTGCCAGCAGTTTATTCAGGGACTATGGCTACACCTTC	CASSLFRDYGYTF	13	TRBJ1-2	.	TRBV28
TGTGCCAGCAGCCAAGTTTGCGAAGGGGAGCTGTTTTTT	CASSQVCEGELFF	13	TRBJ2-2	.	TRBV3-1/TRBV3-2
TGTGCCAGCAGCCCAATACAGGGGGCGGGCAATCAGCCCCAGCATTTT	CASSPIQGAGNQPQHF	16	TRBJ1-5	TRBD1	TRBV27
TGCGCCAGCAGCTTGGCCGGGGAGAGTTATCAGCCCCAGCATTTT	CASSLAGESYQPQHF	15	TRBJ1-5	.	TRBV5-1
TGCGCCAGCAGTGGGACGGGGGCCAACAATGAGCAGTTCTTC	CASSGTGANNEQFF	14	TRBJ2-1	.	TRBV5-1
TGTGCCAGCAGCCTACTCCCCGGGACTAGCGGCCTATCCGGGGAGCTGTTTTTT	CASSLLPGTSGLSGELFF	18	TRBJ2-2	TRBD2	TRBV9
TGTGCCAGCAGCTTAGCGGGACAGGGGGTCAATGAGCAGTTCTTC	CASSLAGQGVNEQFF	15	TRBJ2-1	TRBD1	TRBV7-3
TGTGCCAGCAGTTTTGCCACACCCCCCCCCACCTTC	CASSFATPPPTF	12	TRBJ1-2	.	TRBV12-3/TRBV12-4
TGCGCCAGCAGCCTCGGAACCAATTCACCCCTCCACTTT	CASSLGTNSPLHF	13	TRBJ1-6	.	TRBV5-1
TGTGCCAGTAGTACCTCGGGCAGGGTGGGAGCTGAAGCTTTCTTT	CASSTSGRVGAEAFF	15	TRBJ1-1	.	TRBV19
TGTGCCAGCAGGGGGCAGCGGGTACCATACGAGCAGTACTTC	CASRGQRVPYEQYF	14	TRBJ2-7	.	TRBV2
TGTGCCTGGAGTATTTATATGGGGAACACTGAAGCTTTCTTT	CAWSIYMGNTEAFF	14	TRBJ1-1	.	TRBV30
TGTGCCAGCAGCTCCGGGACTAGCGTCCCTATTTCCTACAATGAGCAGTTCTTC	CASSSGTSVPISYNEQFF	18	TRBJ2-1	TRBD2	TRBV7-9
TGTGCCAGCAGTTACTCGCGCAGGGCCCCAGATACGCAGTATTTT	CASSYSRRAPDTQYF	15	TRBJ2-3	.	TRBV6-5
TGCGCCAGCAGCCAAGCCCAGATCAATCAGCCCCAGCATTTT	CASSQAQINQPQHF	14	TRBJ1-5	.	TRBV4-1